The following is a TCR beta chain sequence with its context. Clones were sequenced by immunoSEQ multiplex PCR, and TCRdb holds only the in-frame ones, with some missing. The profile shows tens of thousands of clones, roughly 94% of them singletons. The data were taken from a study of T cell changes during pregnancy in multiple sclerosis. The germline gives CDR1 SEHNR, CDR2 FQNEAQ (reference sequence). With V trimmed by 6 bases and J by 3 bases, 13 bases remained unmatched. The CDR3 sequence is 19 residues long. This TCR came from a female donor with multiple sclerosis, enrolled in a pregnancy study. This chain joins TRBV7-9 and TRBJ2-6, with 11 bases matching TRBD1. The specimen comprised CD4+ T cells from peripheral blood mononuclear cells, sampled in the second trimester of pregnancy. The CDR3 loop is CASRPPRRTGGDGANVLTF. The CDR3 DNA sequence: TGTGCCAGCAGACCCCCCCGGAGGACAGGGGGCGATGGGGCCAACGTCCTGACTTTC.